This T cell receptor (beta chain) was captured by sequencing in a study of cytomegalovirus exposure and HLA in healthy donors (dated by TCRdb to about 2017). Some background on the complete study: In an earlier analysis of roughly 500 of the donors, less than 350 Gb of sequence data and 90 million to 120 million unique TCR beta sequences from roughly 190 million T cells were reported. The study profiled the T cell repertoires of under 850 subjects by immunosequencing and related them to cytomegalovirus serostatus. The genetic ancestry cluster associated with self-reported Caucasian donors included over 80% of the roughly 400 genotyped donors. HLA typing covered class I and class II loci at four-digit resolution. All discovery cohort repertoires had been generated using a single sequencing platform. Rather than drawing on any new phenotypic data, the later analysis identified candidate immune exposures from TCR beta sequences and the way those sequences occurred across donors. The study combined high-throughput TCR immunosequencing, statistical association of individual TCRs with disease status, and machine learning to predict cytomegalovirus infection status. Typing coverage varied by locus: about 629-630 donors for A, B, C, DRB1 and DQB1; roughly 500 for DQA1; about 570 for DPA1; roughly 450 for DPB1. The study aimed to test whether cataloging public T cell receptors could reveal signatures of past pathogen exposure. Roughly 290 gigabases of sequencing data and about 92 million unique TCR sequences made up an early release that covered some 640 HLA-typed donors. Genome-wide SNP genotypes for about 55% of the roughly 670 donors were used in a later genetic analysis, which treated that subset as a discovery cohort. About five DR-DQ haplotypes were treated as single units for association and clustering because of strong linkage in the cohort. An earlier analysis of 587 of the donors applied high-throughput TCR beta sequencing to assess whether each TCR beta V gene segment acted as functional or pseudogenic. On average, roughly 250,000 unique TCR beta nucleotide sequences were sequenced per donor among 300 to 500 genotyped donors of the cohort, with 15% to 20% of those sequences being non-productive. Donor age, sex, ethnicity and CMV serostatus were collected together with the repertoire data. Along with the roughly 670-subject first cohort, a separate validation cohort of over a hundred different subjects was used. To study patterns of TCR occurrence, a later analysis re-analyzed previously published TCR beta repertoires from 550 to 800 donors and added high-resolution HLA genotyping.

From the cysteine through the phenylalanine, the CDR3 covers 16 amino acids. The only DNA kept is the CDR3, 48 bases in frame from the first base. On this clone: Its target antigen remains unknown. No much larger clone exists at a distance of one base, and base qualities are not known. This same CDR3 is encoded by further DNA sequences in the sample.

The library was built by means of the immunoSEQ multiplex PCR assay. A mixture of 60 forward primers for TCR Vbeta segments and 13 reverse primers for TCR Jbeta segments was used in the multiplex PCR. Amplification of the CDR3 region of rearranged TCR beta genes was performed with a multiplex PCR assay on genomic DNA. The amplified TCR beta libraries were sequenced on the Illumina HiSeq System as 87-base-pair reads. On the authors' methods: A later analysis tallied around 82 million unique TCR beta chains across the 640 or so repertoires, and approximately 12 million of those chains were shared by two or more donors. Raw reads were error-corrected and collapsed into unique sequences with a nearest-neighbor algorithm that merged closely related sequences to remove PCR and sequencing errors. V, D and J gene segments were assigned by aligning CDR3 sequences to IMGT reference sequences. For a sequence to be retained, a match of at least six nucleotides was required to both a V gene segment and a J gene segment. Rearrangements were called productive when the CDR3 lacked stop codons and stayed in frame with V and J; all others were non-productive. Following IMGT convention, CDR3 was defined as the stretch from the second conserved V-encoded cysteine up to the conserved J-encoded phenylalanine. Sequences without an unambiguous match to a single V gene segment were excluded from the earlier analysis of about 640 of the donors. In an earlier analysis of about 590 of the donors, a V segment was called functional when productive rearrangements were above 56.7%, and segregating when the standard deviation between donors exceeded 5%. To diagnose cytomegalovirus status from the catalog of TCR beta chain sequences, a statistical classification framework was built. A later analysis assigned V and J genes by comparing TCR nucleotide sequences with IMGT/GENE-DB human TR gene sequences. In a later analysis, CDR3 sequences and most-parsimonious VDJ recombination scenarios were assigned using the TCRdist pipeline. In a later analysis, each TCR beta chain was defined by its CDR3 amino acid sequence together with its V-gene family, and reads without a unique V-gene family were excluded. A later analysis removed 500 to 600 highly shared, low-generation-probability nucleotide sequences to deal with suspected cross-contamination and a sequencing artifact. In a later analysis, a clonal expansion index for each public chain was calculated from normalized within-repertoire ranks of inferred template counts. In a later analysis, generation probabilities were computed using a VDJ recombination model fitted to out-of-frame rearrangements, and the results were checked against IGoR. A later analysis scored TCR-TCR, TCR-HLA and TCR-CMV co-occurrence with hypergeometric tests, applying a repertoire-size bias correction to TCR pairs. To estimate false discovery rates, a later analysis permuted the HLA or CMV assignments 20 times. In a later analysis, co-occurring TCRs were grouped with DBSCAN, and TCRdist sequence similarity was added when clustering was performed within HLA-allele-positive subsets. Repertoires with fewer than 30,000 or more than 120,000 public chains, plus five repertoires with anomalous nucleotide sharing, were excluded from co-occurrence clustering. TCRdb re-hosts the immuneACCESS table, in-frame sequences only. Its copies lack some clones; in the studies checked, an unresolved V gene accounts for under half of them, and the cause for the rest is not known. That table supplies the V and J calls and clone size; D and trimming were determined from the DNA. This sample gives approximately 140,000 clones in total; just under 85% of them show up just once. The ten largest account for roughly 2.5% of the sample.

The cohort was made up of 500 to 800 healthy bone marrow donors. All cohort members were sampled while nominally healthy, although unrecorded immune exposures were likely present. The donor tested CMV seronegative, placing the donor among the roughly 340 seronegative members of the cohort. Every donor gave a peripheral blood sample, and the peripheral blood mononuclear cells from that sample were used for TCR beta sequencing. Genomic DNA extraction from the blood cell samples was performed with the Qiagen DNeasy Blood Extraction Kit. Broad study findings and their caveats: The study listed 150 to 200 TCR beta chains as associated with cytomegalovirus. Specific HLA alleles were associated with roughly 16,000 TCR beta sequences at a false discovery rate of 0.05 in a later analysis. A cluster of highly shared sequence variants was judged likely to represent a technical artifact of the sequencing pipeline. In a later analysis, HLA-associated TCR beta chains were found to be more clonally expanded and to have lower generation probabilities than equally common non-associated chains. A few of the identified cytomegalovirus-associated TCR beta chains were confirmed in vitro to be specific for cytomegalovirus antigens. A later genetic analysis reported fewer N-insertions in productive TCRs among donors in an Asian-associated ancestry cluster than the roughly 690-donor mean. In this cohort, only TCR beta chains were sequenced, and detectable features were limited by the absence of alpha or paired-chain data. Because the 87-base-pair reads could not distinguish some IMGT-functional V segments, including TRBV6-2 and TRBV6-3, those segments were excluded. Assigning TCR associations to individual alleles was difficult when HLA alleles, especially DR and DQ, strongly co-occurred. HLA typing was unavailable for some donors at each locus, so association tests used only the typed subset. Most CMV-associated TCR beta chains appeared to be HLA-restricted in a later analysis, and the HLA associations seemed to be driven largely by CMV exposure. The classifier was reported to diagnose cytomegalovirus status with high specificity and sensitivity in both the original and validation cohorts. Because counts were too low, about 15 rarely observed V segments, including chromosome 9 orphons, were left out of the earlier analysis of a few hundred of the donors. A further reported finding was that TCR beta sequences accurately predicted the HLA-A and HLA-B alleles for most subjects in the first cohort. In an earlier analysis of 500 to 650 of the donors, most TCR beta V segments appeared in productive rearrangements about 90% or about 30% of the time, broadly matching IMGT annotations. A later analysis found that TCR association rates varied across HLA loci, with DRB1 alleles showing the most associated TCRs and HLA-C alleles the fewest. Roughly uniform sequencing depth across donors was assumed in presence/absence analyses, although this assumption may not hold. For the cohort, immune exposure information was limited to CMV serostatus. Correlated functional status among segregating V segments might reflect linkage disequilibrium, but an unknown experimental factor could not be ruled out. An association between a missense DCLRE1C variant and V-gene and J-gene trimming of TCR beta chains was found in a later genetic analysis and replicated in an independent cohort. Most TCR sequences were seen in very few donors, while some public TCRs were found in many individuals. It was suggested by the authors that the approach could potentially be generalized to other disease states and immunological phenotypes. Several of the top co-occurrence clusters appeared to be linked to parvovirus B19, influenza, CMV and Epstein-Barr virus, according to a later analysis.

The V and J segments used are TRBV1 and TRBJ1-5. TRBV1 counts as a pseudogene. The sequence was collected from a boy aged 2-9 years in good health and CMV-seronegative. Sequenced material: PBMCs. The DNA is as follows: TGCACCAGCAGCCTTAGGGAGGGCGGGCCCAATCAGCCCCAGCATTTT. The translation is CTSSLREGGPNQPQHF.